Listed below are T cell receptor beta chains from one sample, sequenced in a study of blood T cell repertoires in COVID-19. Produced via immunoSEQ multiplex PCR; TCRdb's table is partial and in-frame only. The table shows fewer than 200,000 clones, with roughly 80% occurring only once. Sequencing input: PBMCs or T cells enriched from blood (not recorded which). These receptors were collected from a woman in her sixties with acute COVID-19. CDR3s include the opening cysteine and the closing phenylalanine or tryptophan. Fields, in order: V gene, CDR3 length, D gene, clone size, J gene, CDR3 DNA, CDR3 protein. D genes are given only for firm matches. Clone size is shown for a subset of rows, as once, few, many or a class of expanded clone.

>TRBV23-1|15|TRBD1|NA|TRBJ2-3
TGCGCCAGCAGTCAGGACAGGGGGTGCACAGATACGCAGTATTTT
CASSQDRGCTDTQYF
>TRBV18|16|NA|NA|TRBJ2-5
TGTGCCAGCTCACCACGGGGCCTTCAAGCAGGAGAGACCCAGTACTTC
CASSPRGLQAGETQYF
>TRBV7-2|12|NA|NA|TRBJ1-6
TGTGCCAGCAGCTTCCCAAATTCACCCCTCCACTTT
CASSFPNSPLHF
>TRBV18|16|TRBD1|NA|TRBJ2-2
TGTGCCAGCTCACCACCCGGGACAGGGACCACCGGGGAGCTGTTTTTT
CASSPPGTGTTGELFF
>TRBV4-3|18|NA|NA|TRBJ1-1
TGCGCCAGCAGCCAAGATGCAGCTCTCCCCCAAGCGAGCACTGAAGCTTTCTTT
CASSQDAALPQASTEAFF
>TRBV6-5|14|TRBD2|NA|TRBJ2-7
TGTGCCAGCAGAGGAAGGCGGGGGGAGTACGAGCAGTACTTC
CASRGRRGEYEQYF
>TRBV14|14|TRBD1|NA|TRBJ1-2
TGTGCCAGCAGCCCACTGGGACAGGGATATGGCTACACCTTC
CASSPLGQGYGYTF
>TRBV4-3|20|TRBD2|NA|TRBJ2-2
TGCGCCAGCAGCCACGTGAGGAGGACTAGCGGGAGATTTCAGCCCGGGGAGCTGTTTTTT
CASSHVRRTSGRFQPGELFF
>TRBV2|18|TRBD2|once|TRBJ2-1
TGTGCCAGCAGGTTGGGAGGGACTAGCGCTAGCTCCTACAATGAGCAGTTCTTC
CASRLGGTSASSYNEQFF
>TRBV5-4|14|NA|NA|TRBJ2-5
TGTGCCAGCAGCTTACCGCACAGCCAAGAGACCCAGTACTTC
CASSLPHSQETQYF
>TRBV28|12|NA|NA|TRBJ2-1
TGTGCCAGCACCAACTCCTACAATGAGCAGTTCTTC
CASTNSYNEQFF
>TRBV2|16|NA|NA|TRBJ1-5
TGTGCCAGCAGTGAAGCGGGTTGGGGAGGCGATCAGCCCCAGCATTTT
CASSEAGWGGDQPQHF
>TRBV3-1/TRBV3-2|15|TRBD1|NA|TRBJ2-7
TGTGCCAGCAGCCTACGGACAGGGGTCTGGTACGAGCAGTACTTC
CASSLRTGVWYEQYF
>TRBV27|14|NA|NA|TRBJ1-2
TGTGCCAGCAGCCCAACAGACAGAAACTATGGCTACACCTTC
CASSPTDRNYGYTF
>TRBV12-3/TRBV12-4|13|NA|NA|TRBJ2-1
TGTGCCAGCAGTTCGACAGAGTACAATGAGCAGTTCTTC
CASSSTEYNEQFF
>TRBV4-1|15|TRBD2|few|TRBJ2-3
TGCGCCAGCAGCCAAGCGGGGGGAAACACAGATACGCAGTATTTT
CASSQAGGNTDTQYF
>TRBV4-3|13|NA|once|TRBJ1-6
TGCGCCAGCAGCCCCGAGGAGCGTTCACCCCTCCACTTT
CASSPEERSPLHF
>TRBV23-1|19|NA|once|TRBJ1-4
TGCGCCAGCAGTCAATACGACCCGAGTTCGCGGGCAACTAATGAAAAACTGTTTTTT
CASSQYDPSSRATNEKLFF
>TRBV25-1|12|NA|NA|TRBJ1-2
TGTGCCAGCCGGGAGGGAAGCTATGGCTACACCTTC
CASREGSYGYTF
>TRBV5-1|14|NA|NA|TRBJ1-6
TGCGCCAGCAGCTTGGCGGGGTCAGATTCACCCCTCCACTTT
CASSLAGSDSPLHF
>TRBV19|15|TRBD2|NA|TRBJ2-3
TGTGCCACTCTTAAAGCGGGAGAAAGGACAGATACGCAGTATTTT
CATLKAGERTDTQYF